Each of the 15 T cell receptor beta chains below was sequenced from the same sample in a study of identical twins. TCRdb re-called the 5' RACE reads through MiXCR, storing one row per CDR3 protein. The table shows around 1.7 million distinct CDR3 sequences, with about 32% occurring only once. Sequencing was performed on cord blood. These receptors were taken from a newborn girl in good health.

The V and J genes are TRBV20-1 and TRBJ2-1; 9 bases are a match to TRBD2. V shed 6 bases, J shed 4 bases, and the junction held 10 bases outside the gene matches. CDR1 and CDR2 (germline): DFQATT, SNEGSKA (reference sequence). The CDR3 sequence is 15 residues long. The CDR3 coding sequence is TGCAGTGCGGAGGGGGCTAGCGGGGAATACAATGAGCAGTTCTTC. Translation: CSAEGASGEYNEQFF.

The J gene is TRBJ2-7, the V gene TRBV10-3; the D is unclear. Looked up from germline, CDR1 is ENHRY and CDR2 is SYGVKD. The CDR3 spans 12 residues. The V gene lost 4 bases and the J gene lost 1 base, with 5 bases spanning the gap. Here the CDR3 DNA reads TGTGCCATCAGTGTGGATTCCTACGAGCAGTACTTC. Translated, it gives CAISVDSYEQYF.

The table lists this clonotype with a few counts. This chain links TRBV7-9 with TRBJ2-4; 8 bases match TRBD1. After removal of 3 bases from V and 0 bases from J, the junction contained 16 bases not matched to a gene. CDR3 length: 20 amino acids. Looked up from germline, CDR1 is SEHNR and CDR2 is FQNEAQ (reference sequence). The CDR3, as DNA: TGTGCCAGCAGCTTGGGGTATGACAGGGGAAGCCAGCTAGCCAAAAACATTCAGTACTTC. It translates to CASSLGYDRGSQLAKNIQYF.

The chain carries TRBV20-1 and TRBJ1-1; no clear D. Trimming shortened V by 6 bases and J by 3 bases, and 14 bases separated the two germline ends. Germline values: CDR1 DFQATT, CDR2 SNEGSKA (reference sequence). The CDR3 spans 13 residues. The CDR3 sequence: CSALGYTYTEAFF. In DNA, the CDR3 is TGCAGTGCCCTCGGATACACTTACACTGAAGCTTTCTTT.

This chain connects TRBV6-4 to TRBJ1-2; D gene ambiguous. V gave up 2 bases and J gave up 6 bases, with 13 bases separating them. Per the germline V gene, CDR1 is MRHNA and CDR2 is SNTAGT. There are 14 residues in the CDR3. CDR3 loop: CASSDSFRRDGYTF. The DNA for the CDR3 is TGTGCCAGCAGTGACAGTTTTCGGCGAGATGGCTACACCTTC.

This clonotype was picked up many times. This chain joins TRBV10-3 and TRBJ1-2; D possibly corresponds to TRBD1 (5 bases). Germline V gives CDR1 ENHRY, CDR2 SYGVKD. The V end lost 0 bases, the J end lost 1 base, and 9 bases lay between the germline ends. This CDR3 is built from 15 residues. The CDR3 coding sequence is TGTGCCATCAGTGAGTCGGGGACGGGTAACTATGGCTACACCTTC. Its translation is CAISESGTGNYGYTF.

There are a few counts of this clonotype. CDR3 in amino acids: CSLETGLSTEAFF. The CDR3 DNA is TGCTCCCTTGAAACAGGTCTGAGCACTGAAGCTTTCTTT. The chain combines TRBV20-1 with TRBJ1-1, with D perhaps matching TRBD1 (5 bases). The CDR3 spans 13 residues. CDR1 is DFQATT and CDR2 is SNEGSKA in the germline V gene (reference sequence).

As regards this clonotype: One end of the junction is discordant with germline, which a read error may explain. The rearrangement links TRBV12-3 or TRBV12-4 to TRBJ1-5; D may be TRBD1 (5 bases). The CDR3 runs 15 residues. CDR3 DNA: TGTGTCAGCAGTTTCCAGGGTAGATTAGGCCAGCCCCAGCATTTT. It is translated as CVSSFQGRLGQPQHF.

The V call is TRBV20-1, the J call TRBJ1-2; maybe TRBD1 (5 bases). Germline assignment: CDR1 DFQATT and CDR2 SNEGSKA (reference sequence). V was clipped by 0 bases and J by 1 base, with 15 bases between them. The CDR3 is 16 amino acids. The CDR3 is CSARDLGLGHNYGYTF. The CDR3 coding sequence is TGCAGTGCTAGAGACTTAGGGTTAGGACATAACTATGGCTACACCTTC.

This clonotype has only a few counts. V usage is TRBV11-2 and J usage is TRBJ2-5, with 7 bases lining up with TRBD2. Germline values: CDR1 SGHAT, CDR2 FQNNGV. This CDR3 comprises 14 residues. V trimming: 0 bases; J trimming: 4 bases; junction bases outside the gene matches: 2. The CDR3 protein is CASSLDASGETQYF. CDR3 bases: TGTGCCAGCAGCTTAGACGCTAGCGGAGAGACCCAGTACTTC.

This clonotype was seen more than once but under ten times. The V gene is TRBV7-9, the J gene TRBJ1-6; a possible D gene is TRBD1 (5 bases). The CDR3 sequence is 16 residues long. V dropped 4 bases and J dropped 3 bases, with 13 bases sitting between them. The V gene's germline CDR1 is SEHNR and CDR2 FQNEAQ (reference sequence). The CDR3 loop reads CASSSLGGGYNSPLHF. The CDR3 nucleotides read TGTGCCAGCAGCTCACTTGGGGGTGGCTATAATTCACCCCTCCACTTT.

As concerns this clonotype: The junction differs from germline at one of its ends, possibly a read error. The chain links TRBV18 to TRBJ2-1, with TRBD1 as a possible D gene (6 bases). This CDR3 is built from 14 residues. Germline lookup yields CDR1 KGHSH and CDR2 LQKENI. The CDR3 DNA sequence: TGTGCCAGCTCAACATCAACAGGGTCCAATGAGCAGTCCTTC. It is translated as CASSTSTGSNEQSF.

This clonotype was seen repeatedly, ten times or more. The chain combines TRBV20-1 with TRBJ1-2; D not certain. The CDR3 totals 13 residues. Trimming took off 6 bases at V and 1 base at J, with 12 bases between the two ends. CDR1 is DFQATT, CDR2 SNEGSKA, per germline (reference sequence). The CDR3 DNA sequence: TGCAGTGCCTTCAGACACCGTAACTATGGCTACACCTTC. Protein sequence: CSAFRHRNYGYTF.

This chain joins TRBV5-1 and TRBJ2-3; D remains ambiguous. The CDR3 contains 15 residues. V was clipped by 4 bases and J by 2 bases, with 14 bases between them. Germline V CDR1 and CDR2: SGHRS, YFSETQ. CDR3 sequence (DNA): TGCGCCAGCAGCCTCCCGTGGGCTACCACAGATACGCAGTATTTT. This sequence encodes CASSLPWATTDTQYF.

This clonotype was seen ten or more times. This chain links TRBV3-1 with TRBJ2-7; no clear D gene. The CDR3 length is 12 residues. V was shortened by 0 bases and J by 10 bases, with 10 bases between the two germline ends. In germline, CDR1 is LGHDT, CDR2 YNNKEL (reference sequence). This chain's CDR3 is CASSQDRQAQYF. DNA for the CDR3: TGTGCCAGCAGCCAAGATAGGCAGGCACAGTACTTC.